Listed below are T cell receptor beta chains from one sample, sequenced in a study of blood T cell repertoires in COVID-19. The table came from immunoSEQ multiplex PCR; TCRdb's copy has only in-frame clones and leaves some out. The sample records about 250,000 clones, 86% being singletons. Sequenced: peripheral blood. The source is a woman older than 75 with COVID-19, enrolled during active disease. Both conserved end residues are part of each CDR3. The D gene is left open where the match is weak.

V gene: TRBV7-9
J gene: TRBJ1-1
D gene: .
CDR3 protein: CASSLILATEAFF
CDR3 DNA: TGTGCCAGCAGCTTAATCCTGGCCACTGAAGCTTTCTTT

V gene: TRBV13
J gene: TRBJ2-7
D gene: .
CDR3 protein: CASKRGQLPYEQYF
CDR3 DNA: TGTGCCAGCAAGCGCGGACAGCTTCCCTACGAGCAGTACTTC

V gene: TRBV19
J gene: TRBJ2-2
D gene: .
CDR3 protein: CASSIVTGQNTGELFF
CDR3 DNA: TGTGCCAGTAGTATAGTGACGGGACAGAACACCGGGGAGCTGTTTTTT

V gene: TRBV2
J gene: TRBJ2-1
D gene: .
CDR3 protein: CASSEATAAYNEQFF
CDR3 DNA: TGTGCCAGCAGTGAAGCGACAGCCGCCTACAATGAGCAGTTCTTC

V gene: TRBV5-4
J gene: TRBJ2-5
D gene: TRBD1
CDR3 protein: CASTSGQAPETQYF
CDR3 DNA: TGTGCCAGCACCTCTGGACAGGCACCAGAGACCCAGTACTTC

V gene: TRBV5-4
J gene: TRBJ2-2
D gene: TRBD1
CDR3 protein: CASSSRDRGSTGELFF
CDR3 DNA: TGTGCCAGCAGCTCGAGGGACAGGGGATCCACCGGGGAGCTGTTTTTT

V gene: TRBV21-1
J gene: TRBJ1-5
D gene: .
CDR3 protein: CASTHSREGGQPQHF
CDR3 DNA: TGTGCCAGCACCCACTCAAGGGAGGGAGGTCAGCCCCAGCATTTT

V gene: TRBV15
J gene: TRBJ2-7
D gene: .
CDR3 protein: CATSLGGLGSYEQYF
CDR3 DNA: TGTGCCACCAGCCTTGGGGGCCTAGGCTCCTACGAGCAGTACTTC

V gene: TRBV3-1/TRBV3-2
J gene: TRBJ2-5
D gene: .
CDR3 protein: CASSQGGPTERETQYF
CDR3 DNA: TGTGCCAGCAGCCAAGGGGGCCCGACAGAAAGAGAGACCCAGTACTTC

V gene: TRBV6-5
J gene: TRBJ2-7
D gene: TRBD2
CDR3 protein: CASRTSGASSYEQYF
CDR3 DNA: TGTGCCAGCAGGACTAGCGGGGCTTCCTCCTACGAGCAGTACTTC

V gene: TRBV5-5
J gene: TRBJ2-5
D gene: .
CDR3 protein: CASSLGDVGTQYF
CDR3 DNA: TGTGCCAGCAGTTTAGGGGATGTCGGGACCCAGTACTTC